This T cell receptor beta chain was sequenced in a study of PD-1 blockade in mismatch repair-deficient tumors. Study-wide points: After pembrolizumab, tumor-resident clones rose rapidly, then generally contracted before radiologic responses.

CDR3 length: 12 residues. V lost 3 bases to trimming and J lost 5 bases, with 7 bases between them. Germline assignment: CDR1 GTSNPN and CDR2 SVGIG (reference sequence). Measured with immunoSEQ multiplex PCR; TCRdb has only the in-frame clones, and not every one. The data show roughly 45,000 clones, 77% seen once. All patients were mismatch repair deficient, assessed by either PCR or immunohistochemistry. A few pembrolizumab responders had their TCRs sequenced. Concerning this clone: Antigen: not known.

This chain links TRBV30 with TRBJ2-2; D uncertain. The clonotype was recovered from an adult with mismatch repair-deficient cancer. The sample here was PBMCs, taken before pembrolizumab treatment. CDR3 sequence (DNA): TGTGCCTGGAGCCAAGGGACCGGGGAGCTGTTTTTT. It yields the protein CAWSQGTGELFF.